A selection of T cell receptor beta chains follows, all from one sample in a study of T-cell memory formation after mild COVID-19. A single record per CDR3 protein comes from TCRdb applying MiXCR to the 5' RACE reads. Found here are about 560,000 distinct CDR3 sequences, about 20% of them singletons; the top ten hold about 8.4%. The specimen sequenced was PBMCs or a T cell subset sorted from them (not recorded which). Receptor source: an adult woman who had mild COVID-19 (a few samples of this study predate the infection). Cell type and time point are not known. Each CDR3 is given with its conserved first and last residue. The D gene is left open where the match is weak. Clone size is stated in some rows and not others, as once, few, many or a class when expanded.

>TRBJ1-2|NA|TRBV15|NA
TGTGCCACCAGCAGAGATTCGGGCCACAGAGCCTTC
CATSRDSGHRAF
>TRBJ2-7|few|TRBV7-2|TRBD1
TGTGCCAGCAGCCATCAGACAGGGATCTACGAGCAGTACTTC
CASSHQTGIYEQYF
>TRBJ2-7|few|TRBV15|NA
TGTGCCACCAGCAGAGTGACAGGCTACGAGCAGTACTTC
CATSRVTGYEQYF
>TRBJ2-3|NA|TRBV7-9|TRBD1
TGTGCCAGCAGCTCCCTAACAGGGGGCTTAGGAACAGATACGCAGTATTTT
CASSSLTGGLGTDTQYF
>TRBJ2-7|NA|TRBV9|TRBD2
TGTGCCAGCAGCCCCTCCGGGGGGGCGCGCGAGCAGTACTTC
CASSPSGGAREQYF
>TRBJ2-1|few|TRBV7-9|NA
TGTGCCAGCAGCGCCTTTAGGCTGCATGAGCAGTTCTTC
CASSAFRLHEQFF
>TRBJ1-5|few|TRBV7-9|NA
TGTGCCAGCAGTGGGGGGCGCGGGCAGCCCCAGCATTTT
CASSGGRGQPQHF
>TRBJ1-1|NA|TRBV6-5|TRBD1
TGTGCCAGCAGAGATCCAGGGGGCACTGAAGCTTTCTTT
CASRDPGGTEAFF
>TRBJ2-3|few|TRBV5-6|NA
TGTGCCAGCAGCTACGGGACTTCTCATACGCAGTATTTT
CASSYGTSHTQYF
>TRBJ2-5|NA|TRBV5-1|NA
TGCGCCAGCAGCTTGGGGTACGGAGAGACCCAGTACTTC
CASSLGYGETQYF
>TRBJ2-5|NA|TRBV15|NA
TGTGCCACCAGCAGAGTCTATAGCAAAGAGACCCAGTACTTC
CATSRVYSKETQYF
>TRBJ2-2|few|TRBV20-1|NA
TGCAGTGCCATGATGGGACATCCGGGATTTAACACCGGGGAGCTGTTTTTT
CSAMMGHPGFNTGELFF
>TRBJ1-2|NA|TRBV12-3/TRBV12-4|NA
TGTGCCAGCTCCCTATTGGGAGGGTTCAACTATGGCTACACCTTC
CASSLLGGFNYGYTF
>TRBJ1-6|few|TRBV5-5|TRBD1
TGTGCCAGCAGCTTGAAGACAGGGGGCTCCTATAATTCACCCCTCCACTTT
CASSLKTGGSYNSPLHF
>TRBJ1-1|few|TRBV30|NA
TGTGCCTGGAGTGTCCCCCCGAATAAGGGAGGGTACACTGAAGCTTTCTTT
CAWSVPPNKGGYTEAFF
>TRBJ1-2|few|TRBV7-6|TRBD1
TGTGCCAGCAGCTTAGCGGCAAAGGGGGCCTATGGCTACACCTTC
CASSLAAKGAYGYTF
>TRBJ2-3|few|TRBV7-2|TRBD1
TGTGCCAGCAGCAGGGGGCGCTATAGCACAGATACGCAGTATTTT
CASSRGRYSTDTQYF
>TRBJ1-2|few|TRBV4-1|NA
TGCGCCAGCAGCCAAGTTTTGAAAAAAGCTAACTATGGCTACACCTTC
CASSQVLKKANYGYTF
>TRBJ1-5|NA|TRBV15|NA
TGTGCCACCAGCAGAGGCCATATTTTGGAGCCCCAGCATTTT
CATSRGHILEPQHF
>TRBJ2-5|NA|TRBV20-1|NA
TGCAGTGCCAGAACAGGTCTTAGAAGGGAGACCCAGTACTTC
CSARTGLRRETQYF
>TRBJ2-3|few|TRBV5-1|NA
TGCGCCAGCAGCTTGGATGCGGCAGATACGCAGTATTTT
CASSLDAADTQYF
>TRBJ2-1|few|TRBV11-2|TRBD1
TGTGCCAGCAGCAAGGGACAGGGCGTTGAGCAGTTCTTC
CASSKGQGVEQFF
>TRBJ2-7|NA|TRBV7-6|TRBD2
TGTGCCAGCAGCTTAGTAGCGGGAGGGCCCGGCGAGCAGTACTTC
CASSLVAGGPGEQYF
>TRBJ2-1|NA|TRBV12-3/TRBV12-4|TRBD2
TGTGCCAGCACCGACGGACTAGCGGGAGGAAATGAGCAGTTCTTC
CASTDGLAGGNEQFF
>TRBJ2-3|few|TRBV7-2|NA
TGTGCCAGCAGCTTATCGTTTGTCACAGATACGCAGTATTTT
CASSLSFVTDTQYF
>TRBJ2-2|NA|TRBV12-3/TRBV12-4|TRBD2
TGTGCCAGCAGCCCGGCGGGGGGCGGGGAGCTGTTTTTT
CASSPAGGGELFF
>TRBJ1-1|NA|TRBV5-1|NA
TGCGCCAGCAGCTTGTATGGGACCGGAGCTTTCTTT
CASSLYGTGAFF
>TRBJ1-2|NA|TRBV18|NA
TGTGCCAGCTCACCATCAAGGGATGTCATCTATGGCTACACCTTC
CASSPSRDVIYGYTF
>TRBJ2-5|once|TRBV24-1|TRBD1
TGTGCCACCAGTGAACTAGGGACAGGGGGGGAGACCCAGTACTTC
CATSELGTGGETQYF
>TRBJ2-3|NA|TRBV7-9|TRBD2
TGTGCCAGCAGCTTAGCCGGACTAGCGGGGGTCGATCGGGCGCAGTATTTT
CASSLAGLAGVDRAQYF
>TRBJ2-7|many|TRBV6-2/TRBV6-3|NA
TGTGCCAGCAGTTCGGACACCACCTACGAGCAGTACTTC
CASSSDTTYEQYF
>TRBJ1-4|few|TRBV5-5|NA
TGTGCCAGCAGCGTACCCCAGGGCAAACTGTTTTTT
CASSVPQGKLFF
>TRBJ2-3|NA|TRBV27|TRBD2
TGTGCCAGCGGGCCTAGCGGGGGATTAAATACGCAGTATTTT
CASGPSGGLNTQYF
>TRBJ2-7|NA|TRBV9|NA
TGTGCCAGCAACCGAGCCGCGGACTACGAGCAGTACTTC
CASNRAADYEQYF
>TRBJ1-5|NA|TRBV5-1|NA
TGCGCCAGCGCCTACAGGGTTGACAATCAGCCCCAGCATTTT
CASAYRVDNQPQHF
>TRBJ1-1|NA|TRBV18|NA
TGTGCCAGCTCGGGGGGACCTCTGAACACTGAAGCTTTCTTT
CASSGGPLNTEAFF
>TRBJ1-6|NA|TRBV20-1|NA
TGCAGTGCTAGAAGACAGGAACAGTCACCCCTCCACTTT
CSARRQEQSPLHF
>TRBJ2-2|few|TRBV5-1|TRBD2
TGCGCCAGCAGCCGTACTCCTCCCTGGCGGGGGGGTAACACCGGGGAGCTGTTTTTT
CASSRTPPWRGGNTGELFF
>TRBJ1-2|few|TRBV21-1|NA
TGTGCCAGCAGCGCCATCCCGGGACAGGGGGACGGCTACACCTTC
CASSAIPGQGDGYTF
>TRBJ2-7|NA|TRBV12-3/TRBV12-4|NA
TGTGCCAGCCGATCCTCGGGGTACGAGCAGTACTTC
CASRSSGYEQYF
>TRBJ2-1|few|TRBV3-1|NA
TGTGCCAGCAGCCAAGGTGGGCACCTCTACAATGAGCAGTTCTTC
CASSQGGHLYNEQFF
>TRBJ1-1|NA|TRBV29-1|NA
TGCAGCGTTGAGGGGGCCGTGAACACTGAAGCTTTCTTT
CSVEGAVNTEAFF
>TRBJ2-2|few|TRBV7-2|TRBD2
TGTGCCAGCAGCTCCCCCGCGACTAGCGGGAGTGCCGGGGAGCTGTTTTTT
CASSSPATSGSAGELFF
>TRBJ1-1|few|TRBV7-3|TRBD1
TGTGCCAGCAGCCCAACGACAGGGGGGAACACTGAAGCTTTCTTT
CASSPTTGGNTEAFF
>TRBJ2-2|few|TRBV7-2|NA
TGTGCCAGCAGCTTAGCGCTCGGGGGCTTCACCGGGGAGCTGTTTTTT
CASSLALGGFTGELFF